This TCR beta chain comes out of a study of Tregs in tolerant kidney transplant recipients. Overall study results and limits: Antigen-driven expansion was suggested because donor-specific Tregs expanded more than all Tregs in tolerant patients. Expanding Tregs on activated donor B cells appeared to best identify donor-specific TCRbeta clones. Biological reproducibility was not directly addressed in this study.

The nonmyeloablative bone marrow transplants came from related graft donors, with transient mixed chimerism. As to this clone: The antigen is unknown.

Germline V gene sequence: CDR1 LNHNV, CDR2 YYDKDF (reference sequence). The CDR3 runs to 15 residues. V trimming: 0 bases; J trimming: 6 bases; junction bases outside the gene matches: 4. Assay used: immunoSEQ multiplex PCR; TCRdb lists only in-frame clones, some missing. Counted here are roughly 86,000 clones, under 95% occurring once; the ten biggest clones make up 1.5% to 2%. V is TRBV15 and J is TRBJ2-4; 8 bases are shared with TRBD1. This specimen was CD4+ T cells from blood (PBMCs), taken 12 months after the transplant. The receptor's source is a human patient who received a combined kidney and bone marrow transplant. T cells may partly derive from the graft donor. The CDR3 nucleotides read TGTGCCACCAGCAGAGATACCGGACAGGGAAACATTCAGTACTTC. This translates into CATSRDTGQGNIQYF. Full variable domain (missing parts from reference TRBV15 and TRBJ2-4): DAMVIQNPRYQVTQFGKPVTLSCSQTLNHNVMYWYQQKSSQAPKLLFHYYDKDFNNEADTPDNFQSRRPNTSFCFLDIRSPGLGDTAMYLCATSRDTGQGNIQYFGAGTRLSVL.